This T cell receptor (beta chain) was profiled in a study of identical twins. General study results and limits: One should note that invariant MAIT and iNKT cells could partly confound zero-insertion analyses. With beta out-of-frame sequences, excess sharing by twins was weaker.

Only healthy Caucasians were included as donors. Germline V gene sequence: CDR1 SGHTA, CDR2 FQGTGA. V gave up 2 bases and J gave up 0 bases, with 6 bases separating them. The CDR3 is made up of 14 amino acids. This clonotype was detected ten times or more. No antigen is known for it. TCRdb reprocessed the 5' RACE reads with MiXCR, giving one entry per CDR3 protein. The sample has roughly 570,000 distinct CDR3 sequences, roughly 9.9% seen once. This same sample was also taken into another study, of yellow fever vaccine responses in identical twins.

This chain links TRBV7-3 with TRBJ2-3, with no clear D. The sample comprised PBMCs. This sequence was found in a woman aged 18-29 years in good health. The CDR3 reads CASSLDASTDTQYF. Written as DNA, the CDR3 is TGTGCCAGCAGCTTAGACGCTAGCACAGATACGCAGTATTTT. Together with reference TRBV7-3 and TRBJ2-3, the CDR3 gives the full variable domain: GAGVSQTPSNKVTEKGKYVELRCDPISGHTALYWYRQSLGQGPEFLIYFQGTGAADDSGLPNDRFFAVRPEGSVSTLKIQRTERGDSAVYLCASSLDASTDTQYFGPGTRLTVL.